A single T cell receptor (beta chain) is shown here with its context. Antigen specificity is unknown. TCRdb keeps only in-frame clones here, not all; method: immunoSEQ multiplex PCR. The sample lists 75,000 to 100,000 clones; about 93% were seen once. This sample is part of a study of siplizumab effects on memory and regulatory T cells. The CDR3 loop spans 14 amino acids. Germline CDR1 reads SGHNT; CDR2 reads YYREEE (reference sequence). With V trimmed by 4 bases and J by 0 bases, 2 bases remained unmatched. Study-level points and caveats: Confirmatory evidence of suppressive function in proliferating siplizumab-culture Tregs was not obtained. Most proliferating CD4+ or CD8+ clones, roughly 80-95%, had no naive or memory assignment. Few alloreactive clones mapped to unstimulated subsets. Naive T cells were seemingly more diverse than memory cells, and major contributions to the alloresponse seemed to be made by them.

The receptor's source is a human donor in good health. The chain is built from TRBV5-4 and TRBJ1-1; TRBD1 matches at 8 bases. Sample: non-Treg CD4+ T cells sorted from blood. The DNA for the CDR3 is TGTGCCAGCAGCACGGGACAGGTGAACACTGAAGCTTTCTTT. Its translation is CASSTGQVNTEAFF.